One and the same sample provided the 26 T cell receptor beta chains below, sequenced in a study of blood T cell repertoires in COVID-19. Here immunoSEQ multiplex PCR was the method, and the copy in TCRdb shows in-frame clones only, minus some. The sample consists of approximately 60,000 clones, roughly 80% of them appearing once. Sequences were obtained from peripheral blood. These receptors all stem from a man in his fifties or sixties with acute or convalescent COVID-19.

The chain joins TRBV5-4 to TRBJ1-2; no firm D call. V lost 2 bases, J lost 10 bases, and 9 bases lay in between. This CDR3 comprises 11 residues. From germline, CDR1 is SGHNT and CDR2 YYREEE (reference sequence). This CDR3 reads CASSFTADYTF. For the CDR3, the DNA is TGTGCCAGCAGCTTTACAGCGGACTACACCTTC.

The chain couples TRBV5-1 to TRBJ2-3; the match to TRBD2 covers 15 bases. Germline V gives CDR1 SGHRS, CDR2 YFSETQ. This CDR3 is built from 18 residues. V lost 4 bases and J lost 5; bases outside the gene matches: 11. The CDR3 region has the DNA TGCGCCAGCAGCCCACGGACTAGCGGGGGGGTACGTCAAGATACGCAGTATTTT. It translates to CASSPRTSGGVRQDTQYF.

The chain uses TRBV18 and TRBJ1-2; D unresolved. Germline CDR1 KGHSH, CDR2 LQKENI. Trimming pared 6 bases from V and 2 bases from J, leaving 4 bases between. The CDR3 consists of 11 residues. CDR3 amino acids: CASSQNYGYTF. DNA for the CDR3: TGTGCCAGCTCCCAGAACTATGGCTACACCTTC.

This clone was counted a single time. The chain carries TRBV30 and TRBJ2-3; D is perhaps TRBD2 (6 bases). This CDR3 comprises 13 residues. Per germline, CDR1 GTSNPN and CDR2 SVGIG (reference sequence). Trimming stripped 2 bases from V and 6 bases from J, with 12 bases between. CDR3 region: CAWSWGVGDTQYF. The CDR3 nucleotides are TGTGCCTGGAGTTGGGGGGTTGGGGATACGCAGTATTTT.

The J gene is TRBJ2-5, the V gene TRBV10-3; TRBD2 aligns across 8 bases. V shed 3 bases and J 4 bases; nucleotides not matched to a gene: 7. The germline CDR1 and CDR2 sequences are ENHRY and SYGVKD. The CDR3 is 15 residues long. The CDR3 region has the DNA TGTGCCATCAGTGACCGGGAGGGGGGTACAGAGACCCAGTACTTC. Its protein is CAISDREGGTETQYF.

This chain connects TRBV5-1 to TRBJ1-3; TRBD1 matches 9 bases. Trimming removed 4 bases from V and 4 bases from J; junction bases left unmatched: 6. Germline V gives CDR1 SGHRS, CDR2 YFSETQ. The CDR3 has 15 amino acids. The CDR3 region has the DNA TGCGCCAGCAGCACCGGGACAGGGCAAGGAAACACCATATATTTT. Its translation is CASSTGTGQGNTIYF.

A few counts support this clone. The V gene is TRBV6-5, the J gene TRBJ2-3, with 8 bases that match TRBD1. V shed 7 bases and J 7 bases; nucleotides not matched to a gene: 13. This CDR3 has 15 residues. Germline CDR1 MNHEY, CDR2 SVGAGI. CDR3 protein: CASTSQITGGHTQYF. The CDR3 DNA reads TGTGCCAGCACCTCCCAGATCACAGGGGGGCATACGCAGTATTTT.

The chain employs TRBV27 and TRBJ1-4; D is undetermined. The germline V and J ends were trimmed by 1 base and 3 bases, with 15 bases remaining between them. The CDR3 sequence is 17 residues long. CDR1 MNHEY and CDR2 SMNVEV come from the germline V gene (reference sequence). In DNA, the CDR3 is TGTGCCAGCAGTTTATTTGTACAGCCAGACGCTAATGAAAAACTGTTTTTT. Protein product: CASSLFVQPDANEKLFF.

The CDR3 DNA reads as TGTGCCTCCTTCCGGGGATACACCATATATTTT. It codes for CASFRGYTIYF. This chain connects TRBV19 to TRBJ1-3; D is uncertain. This CDR3 spans 11 amino acids. Looked up from germline, CDR1 is LNHDA and CDR2 is SQIVND (reference sequence). The V and J ends lost 11 bases and 8 bases respectively, with 13 bases between them.

V usage is TRBV29-1 and J usage is TRBJ2-1; tentative D call: TRBD1 (6 bases). Germline V lookup: CDR1 SQVTM, CDR2 ANQGSEA. The CDR3 loop spans 12 amino acids. The V end was cut by 5 bases, the J end by 5 bases, with 10 bases between. The CDR3 sequence is CSVRPGDNEQFF. CDR3 in DNA: TGCAGCGTTCGGCCAGGGGACAATGAGCAGTTCTTC.

The CDR3 DNA reads TGTGCCAGCAGTCCCGGGACTAGCGGGGACAGAACTAAAGAGACCCAGTACTTC. This codes for CASSPGTSGDRTKETQYF. The chain recombines TRBV2 with TRBJ2-5, with TRBD2 matching 13 bases. The CDR3 has 18 residues. V shed 5 bases, J shed 3 bases, and the junction held 12 bases outside the gene matches. Germline V gene lookup returns CDR1 SNHLY and CDR2 FYNNEI.

The gene calls are TRBV7-8 and TRBJ2-2, with D tentatively TRBD2 (5 bases). Germline CDR1 and CDR2: SGHVS and FQNEAQ. Trimming stripped 5 bases from V and 0 bases from J, with 13 bases between. The CDR3 runs 16 residues. The CDR3 here is CASSTGEGSNTGELFF. As DNA, the CDR3 is TGTGCCAGCAGCACCGGCGAGGGATCGAACACCGGGGAGCTGTTTTTT.

The chain links TRBV19 to TRBJ1-4; D not certain. The CDR3 extends over 13 amino acids. Looked up from germline, CDR1 is LNHDA and CDR2 is SQIVND (reference sequence). Trimming pared 4 bases from V and 10 bases from J, leaving 13 bases between. The CDR3 DNA sequence: TGTGCCAGTAGTAGGTCCGGGTTTGGAAAACTGTTTTTT. Protein: CASSRSGFGKLFF.

This clone has only one observation. The chain links TRBV5-1 to TRBJ2-7; 13 bases fit TRBD2. J was trimmed by 4 bases and V by 4 bases; bases with no gene match: 5. Germline V gives CDR1 SGHRS, CDR2 YFSETQ. This CDR3 is 15 amino acids long. This CDR3 reads CASSPGLAGTYEQYF. CDR3 nucleotide sequence: TGCGCCAGCAGCCCGGGACTAGCGGGAACGTACGAGCAGTACTTC.

The chain carries TRBV7-9 and TRBJ1-2, with TRBD1 identical over 9 bases. The CDR3 consists of 13 residues. V trimming: 1 base; J trimming: 13 bases; junction bases outside the gene matches: 7. Germline V gene sequence: CDR1 SEHNR, CDR2 FQNEAQ (reference sequence). The CDR3 sequence is CASSLGGTGSFTF. In nucleotides, the CDR3 is TGTGCCAGCAGCTTAGGAGGGACAGGGAGTTTCACCTTC. The full variable domain, with the rest looked up from reference TRBV7-9 and TRBJ1-2, is DTGVSQNPRHKITKRGQNVTFRCDPISEHNRLYWYRQTLGQGPEFLTYFQNEAQLEKSRLLSDRFSAERPKGSFSTLEIQRTEQGDSAMYLCASSLGGTGSFTFGSGTRLTVV.

As concerns this clone: The sample carries other DNA sequences with the same CDR3. The rearrangement links TRBV27 to TRBJ1-2, with 8 bases matching TRBD1. CDR1 and CDR2 from the germline V gene are MNHEY and SMNVEV (reference sequence). Trimming cost V 3 bases and J 5 bases; bases outside gene matches: 11. The CDR3 consists of 16 residues. CDR3 sequence: CASSFSWDRQKYGYTF. DNA for the CDR3: TGTGCCAGCAGTTTTTCGTGGGACAGGCAAAAGTATGGCTACACCTTC.

This clone showed up just a few times. The chain joins TRBV19 to TRBJ1-2, with 8 bases fitting TRBD1. The CDR3 spans 14 residues. V was clipped by 5 bases and J by 4 bases; unmatched bases: 6. The germline CDR1 and CDR2 sequences are LNHDA and SQIVND (reference sequence). The CDR3: CASSRGQDRYGYTF. The CDR3 DNA follows: TGTGCCAGTAGTCGGGGACAGGACCGCTATGGCTACACCTTC. The variable domain in full, completed from reference TRBV19 and TRBJ1-2, reads DGGITQSPKYLFRKEGQNVTLSCEQNLNHDAMYWYRQDPGQGLRLIYYSQIVNDFQKGDIAEGYSVSREKKESFPLTVTSAQKNPTAFYLCASSRGQDRYGYTFGSGTRLTVV.

This chain connects TRBV11-3 to TRBJ2-7; tentative D call: TRBD2 (6 bases). The CDR3 is 14 residues long. The germline V gene encodes CDR1 SGHNT and CDR2 YENEEA. The ends were cut back, 4 bases at V and 4 bases at J, with 14 bases in the middle. In DNA form, the CDR3 reads TGTGCCAGCAGCTCAGACGTCAGCGGGTACGAGCAGTACTTC. As protein: CASSSDVSGYEQYF.

This chain joins TRBV19 and TRBJ1-5; 7 nucleotides agree with TRBD1. There are 15 residues in the CDR3. Germline V gene sequence: CDR1 LNHDA, CDR2 SQIVND (reference sequence). V lost 1 base, J lost 0 bases, and 0 bases stayed unmatched. CDR3 region: CASSIGQGSNQPQHF. DNA of the CDR3: TGTGCCAGTAGTATAGGACAGGGTAGCAATCAGCCCCAGCATTTT. Combining the CDR3 with reference TRBV19 and TRBJ1-5 gives the whole variable domain DGGITQSPKYLFRKEGQNVTLSCEQNLNHDAMYWYRQDPGQGLRLIYYSQIVNDFQKGDIAEGYSVSREKKESFPLTVTSAQKNPTAFYLCASSIGQGSNQPQHFGDGTRLSIL.

The V gene is TRBV10-3, the J gene TRBJ2-1; the match to TRBD2 covers 13 bases. The CDR3 sequence is 17 residues long. V gave up 3 bases and J gave up 0 bases; unmatched junction bases: 2. Germline CDR1 ENHRY, CDR2 SYGVKD. The CDR3 loop reads CAISELAGGSSYNEQFF. The CDR3 DNA reads TGTGCCATCAGTGAACTAGCGGGGGGGAGCTCCTACAATGAGCAGTTCTTC.

The V call is TRBV2, the J call TRBJ2-3; maybe TRBD2 (5 bases). This CDR3 comprises 12 residues. Germline assignment: CDR1 SNHLY and CDR2 FYNNEI. V lost 5 bases and J lost 10, with 13 bases in between. The CDR3 loop is CASSLETGAQYF. The CDR3 DNA reads TGTGCCAGCAGTCTCGAGACCGGGGCGCAGTATTTT.

The J gene is TRBJ1-1, the V gene TRBV5-5, with D unresolved. Germline V gives CDR1 SGHKS, CDR2 YYEKEE (reference sequence). V gave up 1 base and J gave up 1 base, with 8 bases separating them. The CDR3 spans 14 residues. CDR3 nucleotides: TGTGCCAGCAGCTTGACGGAGAAGAACACTGAAGCTTTCTTT. Translated: CASSLTEKNTEAFF.

This rearrangement joins TRBV9 to TRBJ2-5, with 10 bases matching TRBD2. V lost 7 bases to trimming and J lost 4 bases; unmatched junction nucleotides: 4. This CDR3 spans 13 amino acids. Germline loops: CDR1 SGDLS, CDR2 YYNGEE. The CDR3 sequence is CASRPSGGETQYF. CDR3 nucleotide sequence: TGTGCCAGCCGCCCTAGCGGGGGAGAGACCCAGTACTTC.

V gene TRBV5-1 combines with J gene TRBJ2-5; 7 positions agree with TRBD2. This CDR3 contains 13 residues. V gave up 6 bases and J gave up 5 bases; unmatched junction bases: 7. Germline V gene lookup returns CDR1 SGHRS and CDR2 YFSETQ. The CDR3 nucleotides read TGCGCCAGCACCGACCAGGGAGGGGAGACCCAGTACTTC. Translating gives CASTDQGGETQYF.

In this sample, this clone is medium-sized. The J gene is TRBJ1-5, the V gene TRBV2; TRBD1 matches at 7 bases. The V gene end was trimmed by 5 bases and the J gene end by 7 bases; junction bases not matched to a gene: 8. From germline, CDR1 is SNHLY and CDR2 FYNNEI. The CDR3 runs to 14 residues. DNA for the CDR3: TGTGCCAGCAGTCTAGACAGGGTGCGACAGCCCCAGCATTTT. This codes for CASSLDRVRQPQHF. The full variable domain, with the rest looked up from reference TRBV2 and TRBJ1-5, is EPEVTQTPSHQVTQMGQEVILRCVPISNHLYFYWYRQILGQKVEFLVSFYNNEISEKSEIFDDQFSVERPDGSNFTLKIRSTKLEDSAMYFCASSLDRVRQPQHFGDGTRLSIL.

The chain recombines TRBV6-5 with TRBJ2-7; TRBD1 matches 7 bases. CDR1 is MNHEY and CDR2 is SVGAGI in the germline V gene. The CDR3 consists of 14 residues. V shed 8 bases and J 4 bases; nucleotides not matched to a gene: 11. CDR3 sequence: CASDRDRSIYEQYF. CDR3 DNA: TGTGCCAGCGATAGGGACAGAAGCATTTACGAGCAGTACTTC.